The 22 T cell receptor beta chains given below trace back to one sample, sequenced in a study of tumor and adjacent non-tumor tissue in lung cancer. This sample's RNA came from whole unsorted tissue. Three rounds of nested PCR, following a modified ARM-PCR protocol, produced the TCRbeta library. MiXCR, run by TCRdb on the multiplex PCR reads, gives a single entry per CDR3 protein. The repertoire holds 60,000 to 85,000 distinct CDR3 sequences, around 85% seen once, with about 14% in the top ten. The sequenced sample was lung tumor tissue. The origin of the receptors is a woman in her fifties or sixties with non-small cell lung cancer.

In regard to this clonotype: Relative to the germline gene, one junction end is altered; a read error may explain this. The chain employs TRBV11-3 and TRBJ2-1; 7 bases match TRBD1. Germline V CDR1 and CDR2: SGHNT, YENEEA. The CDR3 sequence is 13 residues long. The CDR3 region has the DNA TGTGCTAGCAGTATAGCAGGGGGCAATGAGCAGTTCTTC. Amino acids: CASSIAGGNEQFF.

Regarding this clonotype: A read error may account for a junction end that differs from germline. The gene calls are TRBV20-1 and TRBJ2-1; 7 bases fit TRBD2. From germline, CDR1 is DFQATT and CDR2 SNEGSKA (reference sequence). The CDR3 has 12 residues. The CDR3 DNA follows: TGCACTGCTAGTGACACCAGCGGGATCCCGTTCTTC. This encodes CTASDTSGIPFF.

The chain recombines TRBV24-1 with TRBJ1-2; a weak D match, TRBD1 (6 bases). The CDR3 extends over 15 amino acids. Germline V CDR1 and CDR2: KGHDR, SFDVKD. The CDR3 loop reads CVTSDPGTPVYGYTF. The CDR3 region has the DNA TGTGTCACGAGTGATCCCGGGACACCCGTTTATGGCTACACCTTC.

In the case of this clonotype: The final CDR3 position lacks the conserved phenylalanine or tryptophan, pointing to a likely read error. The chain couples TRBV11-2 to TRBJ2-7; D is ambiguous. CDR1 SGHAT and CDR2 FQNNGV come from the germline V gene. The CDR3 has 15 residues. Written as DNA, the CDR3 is TGTGCCAGTAGCTTATCTCCGAGACCCTCCTACGAGCAGTACATC. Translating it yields CASSLSPRPSYEQYI.

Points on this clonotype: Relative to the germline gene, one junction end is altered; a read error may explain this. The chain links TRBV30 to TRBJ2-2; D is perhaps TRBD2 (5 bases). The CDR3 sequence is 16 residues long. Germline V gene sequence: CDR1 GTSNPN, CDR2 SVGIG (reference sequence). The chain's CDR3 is CAWRPVGREHSGKLFF. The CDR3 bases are TGTGCCTGGAGACCCGTTGGAAGGGAGCATTCCGGGAAGCTGTTTTTT.

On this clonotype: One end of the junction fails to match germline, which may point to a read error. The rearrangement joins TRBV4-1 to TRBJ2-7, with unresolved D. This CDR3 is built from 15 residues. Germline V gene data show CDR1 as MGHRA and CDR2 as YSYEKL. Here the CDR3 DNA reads TGCGCCAGCAGCCAAGGAGCCCATTCCTCCTACGAGCAGTACTTT. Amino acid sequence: CASSQGAHSSYEQYF.

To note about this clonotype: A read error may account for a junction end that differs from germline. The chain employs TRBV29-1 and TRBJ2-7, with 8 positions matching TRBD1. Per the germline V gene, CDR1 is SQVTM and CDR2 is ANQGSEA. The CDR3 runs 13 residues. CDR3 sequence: CSVENTGGGQQYF. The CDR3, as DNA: TGCAGCGTTGAAAACACAGGGGGAGGCCAGCAGTATTTC.

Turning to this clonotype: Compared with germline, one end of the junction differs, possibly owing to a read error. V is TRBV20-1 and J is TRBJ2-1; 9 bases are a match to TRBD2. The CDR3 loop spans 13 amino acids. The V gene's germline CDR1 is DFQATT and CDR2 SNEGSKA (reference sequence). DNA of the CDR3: TGCAGTGGGGCTAGCGGGACTTACAATGAGCAATTCTTC. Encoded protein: CSGASGTYNEQFF.

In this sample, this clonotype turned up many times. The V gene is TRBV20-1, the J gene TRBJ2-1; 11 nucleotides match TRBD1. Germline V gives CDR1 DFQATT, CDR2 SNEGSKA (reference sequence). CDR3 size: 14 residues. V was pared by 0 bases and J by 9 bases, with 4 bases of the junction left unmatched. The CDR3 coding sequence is TGCAGTGCTAGAGATCGGGACAGGGGGTTTGAGCAGTTCTTC. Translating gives CSARDRDRGFEQFF.

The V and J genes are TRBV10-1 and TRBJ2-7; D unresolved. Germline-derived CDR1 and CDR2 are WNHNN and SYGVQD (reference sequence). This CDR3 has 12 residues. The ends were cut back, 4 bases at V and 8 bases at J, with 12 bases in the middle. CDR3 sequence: CASSGDRHKQYF. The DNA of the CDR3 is TGCGCCAGCAGTGGGGATCGACACAAGCAGTACTTC.

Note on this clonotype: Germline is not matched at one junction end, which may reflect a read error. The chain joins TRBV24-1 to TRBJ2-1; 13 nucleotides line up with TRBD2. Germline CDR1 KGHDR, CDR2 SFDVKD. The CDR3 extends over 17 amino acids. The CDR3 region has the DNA TGTGCCACCAGTGATCTGGAACTAGCGGGAGGGGGCAATGAACAGTTCTTC. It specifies CATSDLELAGGGNEQFF.

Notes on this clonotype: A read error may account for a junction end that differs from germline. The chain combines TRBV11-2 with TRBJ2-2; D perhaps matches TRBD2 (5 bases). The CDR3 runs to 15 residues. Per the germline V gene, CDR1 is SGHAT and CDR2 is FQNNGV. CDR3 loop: CASSPGRRNYGELSF. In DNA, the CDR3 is TGTGCCAGCAGCCCCGGCAGGCGGAACTACGGGGAGCTGTCTTTT.

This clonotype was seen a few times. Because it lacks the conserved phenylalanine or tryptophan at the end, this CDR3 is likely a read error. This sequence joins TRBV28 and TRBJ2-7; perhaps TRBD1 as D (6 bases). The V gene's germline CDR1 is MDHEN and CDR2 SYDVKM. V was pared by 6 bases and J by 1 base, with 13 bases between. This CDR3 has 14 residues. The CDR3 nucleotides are TGTGCCAGCAGCGACAGGCCCCTTTCCTACGAGCAGTACTAC. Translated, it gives CASSDRPLSYEQYY.

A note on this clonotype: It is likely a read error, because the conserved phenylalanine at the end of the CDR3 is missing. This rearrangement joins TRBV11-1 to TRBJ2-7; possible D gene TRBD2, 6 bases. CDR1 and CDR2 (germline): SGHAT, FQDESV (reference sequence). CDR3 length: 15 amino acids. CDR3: CASSLRDWDEYEQYL. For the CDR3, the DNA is TGTGCTAGCAGCTTAAGGGACTGGGACGAGTACGAGCAGTACTTA.

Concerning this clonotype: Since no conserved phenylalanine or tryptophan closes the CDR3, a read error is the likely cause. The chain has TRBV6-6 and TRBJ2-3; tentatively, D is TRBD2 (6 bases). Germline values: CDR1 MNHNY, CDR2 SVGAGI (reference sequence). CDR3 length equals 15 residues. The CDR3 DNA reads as TGTGCCAGCAGTTACAGTCTAGCGACCACATATACGCAGTATTCT. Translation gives CASSYSLATTYTQYS.

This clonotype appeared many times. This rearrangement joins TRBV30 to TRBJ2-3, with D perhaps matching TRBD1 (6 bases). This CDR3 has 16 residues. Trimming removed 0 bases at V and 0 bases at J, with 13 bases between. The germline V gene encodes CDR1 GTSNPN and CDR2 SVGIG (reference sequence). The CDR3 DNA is TGTGCCTGGAGTGTACCAGGGGCCCCTAGCACAGATACGCAGTATTTT. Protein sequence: CAWSVPGAPSTDTQYF.

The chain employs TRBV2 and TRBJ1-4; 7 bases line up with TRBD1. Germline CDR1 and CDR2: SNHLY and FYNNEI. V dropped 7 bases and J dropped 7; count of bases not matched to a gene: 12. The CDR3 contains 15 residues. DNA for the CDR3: TGTGCCAGCATTGGGTTGACAGGGAATACTGAAAAACTGTTTTTT. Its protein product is CASIGLTGNTEKLFF.

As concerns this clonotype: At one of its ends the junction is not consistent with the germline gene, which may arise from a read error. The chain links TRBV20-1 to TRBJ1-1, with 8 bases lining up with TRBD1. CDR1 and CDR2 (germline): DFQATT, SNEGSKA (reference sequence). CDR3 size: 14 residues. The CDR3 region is CNASPWTGRTEAFF. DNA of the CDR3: TGCAATGCTAGCCCATGGACAGGGAGAACTGAAGCTTTCTTT.

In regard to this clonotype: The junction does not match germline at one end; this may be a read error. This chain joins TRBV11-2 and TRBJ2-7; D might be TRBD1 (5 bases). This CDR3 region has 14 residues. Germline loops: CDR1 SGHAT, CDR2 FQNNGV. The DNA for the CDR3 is TGTGTCAGCAGCTGGGGCCGTGGAACCTACAAGCAGTACTTC. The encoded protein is CVSSWGRGTYKQYF.

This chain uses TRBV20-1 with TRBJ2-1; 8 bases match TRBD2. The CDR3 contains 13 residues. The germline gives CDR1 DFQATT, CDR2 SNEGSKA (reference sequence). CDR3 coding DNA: TGCGGCGTAACTAGCGGTAGTCACAATGAGCAGTTCTTC. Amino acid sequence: CGVTSGSHNEQFF.

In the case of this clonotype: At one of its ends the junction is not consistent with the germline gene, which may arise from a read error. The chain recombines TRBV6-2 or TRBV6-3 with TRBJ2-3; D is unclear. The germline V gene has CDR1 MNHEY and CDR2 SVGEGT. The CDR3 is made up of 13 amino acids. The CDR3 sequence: CASNTISTDTQYF. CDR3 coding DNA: TGTGCCAGCAATACGATCAGCACAGATACGCAATATTTT.

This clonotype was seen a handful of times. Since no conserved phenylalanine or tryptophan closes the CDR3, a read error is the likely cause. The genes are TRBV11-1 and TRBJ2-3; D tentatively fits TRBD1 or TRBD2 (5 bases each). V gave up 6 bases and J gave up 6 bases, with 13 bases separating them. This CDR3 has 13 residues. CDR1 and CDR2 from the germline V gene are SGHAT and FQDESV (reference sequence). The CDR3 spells CASRGIGTDTQYI. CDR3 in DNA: TGTGCCAGCAGAGGGATAGGGACGGATACGCAGTATATT.